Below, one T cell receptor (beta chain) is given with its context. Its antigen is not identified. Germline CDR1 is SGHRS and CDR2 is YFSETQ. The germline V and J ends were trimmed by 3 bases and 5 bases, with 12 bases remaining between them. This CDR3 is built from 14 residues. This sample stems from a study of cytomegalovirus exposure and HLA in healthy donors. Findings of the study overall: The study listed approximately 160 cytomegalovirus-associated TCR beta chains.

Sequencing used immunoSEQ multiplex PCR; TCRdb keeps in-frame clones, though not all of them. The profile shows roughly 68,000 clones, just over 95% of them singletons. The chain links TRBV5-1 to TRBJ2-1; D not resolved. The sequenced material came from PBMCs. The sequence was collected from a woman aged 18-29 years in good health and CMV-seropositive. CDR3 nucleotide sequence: TGCGCCAGCAGCTGGATATCCCGGGACAATGAGCAGTTCTTC. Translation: CASSWISRDNEQFF.